A selection of T cell receptor beta chains follows, all from one sample in a study of T-cell memory formation after mild COVID-19. TCRdb independently ran MiXCR on the 5' RACE reads; one entry per CDR3 protein. This sample has 300,000 to 400,000 distinct CDR3 sequences, with 25% to 30% found just once. The sequenced sample was PBMCs or a T cell subset sorted from them (not recorded which). The receptors stem from an adult woman who had mild COVID-19 (a few samples of this study predate the infection). Cell type and time point are not known. The CDR3 runs from the conserved cysteine through the conserved F or W. D genes are given only for firm matches. Rows may omit the clone size; those that give it use once, few, many or a size class.

clone size	D gene	V gene	J gene	CDR3 protein	CDR3 DNA
few	TRBD1	TRBV7-9	TRBJ2-7	CASSDPGQGAHEQYF	TGTGCCAGCAGCGATCCGGGACAGGGGGCCCACGAGCAGTACTTC
few	-	TRBV4-1	TRBJ2-3	CASSKARLRDSTDTQYF	TGCGCCAGCAGCAAAGCTCGTCTTCGGGATAGCACAGATACGCAGTATTTT
-	TRBD2	TRBV18	TRBJ2-5	CASTPGGGALAQETQYF	TGTGCCAGCACCCCCGGCGGGGGGGCCCTGGCCCAAGAGACCCAGTACTTC
many	-	TRBV5-6	TRBJ2-1	CASSLVWGRYNEQFF	TGTGCCAGCAGCTTGGTCTGGGGGCGCTACAATGAGCAGTTCTTC
few	TRBD1	TRBV5-1	TRBJ2-5	CASSLEGAEETQYF	TGCGCCAGCAGCTTGGAGGGGGCGGAGGAGACCCAGTACTTC
few	-	TRBV5-8	TRBJ2-7	CASSQDLGGATGYEQYF	TGTGCCAGCAGTCAAGATTTAGGAGGGGCCACAGGCTACGAGCAGTACTTC
-	TRBD2	TRBV24-1	TRBJ2-1	CATSDSRTSGGRDNEQFF	TGTGCCACCAGTGATTCGAGGACTAGCGGGGGAAGGGACAATGAGCAGTTCTTC
-	-	TRBV7-8	TRBJ2-1	CATRGASASNNEQFF	TGTGCCACGCGGGGAGCTAGCGCTAGCAACAATGAGCAGTTCTTC
-	-	TRBV18	TRBJ1-1	CASSPQPNTEAFF	TGTGCCAGCTCACCGCAGCCTAACACTGAAGCTTTCTTT
-	-	TRBV9	TRBJ1-2	CASSVSRHNNYGYTF	TGTGCCAGCAGCGTAAGCAGACACAATAACTATGGCTACACCTTC
few	TRBD2	TRBV29-1	TRBJ2-1	CSPGTSGRFNYNEQFF	TGCAGCCCAGGGACTAGCGGGAGGTTCAACTACAATGAGCAGTTCTTC
-	TRBD2	TRBV15	TRBJ2-1	CATRASGSYNEQFF	TGTGCCACCAGGGCTAGCGGCTCCTACAATGAGCAGTTCTTC
-	-	TRBV20-1	TRBJ2-7	CSARPGSYEQYF	TGCAGTGCTAGACCGGGATCCTACGAGCAGTACTTC
once	-	TRBV19	TRBJ1-2	CASSSPRMTPNYGYTF	TGTGCCAGTAGTTCTCCCCGGATGACCCCTAACTATGGCTACACCTTC
-	-	TRBV27	TRBJ2-7	CASSLLGIWDEQYF	TGTGCCAGCAGTTTATTGGGGATATGGGACGAGCAGTACTTC
-	-	TRBV20-1	TRBJ2-3	CSARVGARSTDTQYF	TGCAGTGCTAGAGTGGGAGCGCGCAGCACAGATACGCAGTATTTT
few	TRBD1	TRBV6-6	TRBJ2-3	CASSRGQGRTDTQYF	TGTGCCAGCAGCCGCGGACAGGGTCGCACAGATACGCAGTATTTT
few	-	TRBV12-3/TRBV12-4	TRBJ2-2	CASSGTMPGTGELFF	TGTGCCAGCAGCGGGACAATGCCCGGCACCGGGGAGCTGTTTTTT
-	-	TRBV6-2/TRBV6-3	TRBJ1-2	CASSHSTGEVSYGYTF	TGTGCCAGCAGTCACTCAACGGGAGAAGTGAGCTATGGCTACACCTTC
once	-	TRBV20-1	TRBJ2-3	CSARDEKTRSTDTQYF	TGCAGTGCTAGAGATGAGAAGACACGGTCCACAGATACGCAGTATTTT
many	-	TRBV6-5	TRBJ2-2	CASSYSDILNTGELFF	TGTGCCAGCAGTTACTCCGACATTCTGAACACCGGGGAGCTGTTTTTT
-	-	TRBV18	TRBJ1-5	CASSPRERDQPQHF	TGTGCCAGCTCACCACGGGAGCGGGATCAGCCCCAGCATTTT
-	-	TRBV11-3	TRBJ2-5	CASSPAEGDQETQYF	TGTGCCAGCAGCCCCGCTGAGGGGGATCAGGAGACCCAGTACTTC
-	TRBD1	TRBV15	TRBJ2-3	CATSRGDRGPDTQYF	TGTGCCACCAGCAGAGGCGACAGGGGCCCAGATACGCAGTATTTT
-	-	TRBV18	TRBJ2-7	CASSPPGLERTYEQYF	TGTGCCAGCTCACCACCTGGACTGGAAAGAACCTACGAGCAGTACTTC
many	-	TRBV18	TRBJ1-1	CASSPMDGNTEAFF	TGTGCCAGCTCCCCTATGGACGGGAACACTGAAGCTTTCTTT
once	-	TRBV5-5	TRBJ1-1	CASSLDPLANTEAFF	TGTGCCAGCAGCTTGGACCCGCTCGCGAACACTGAAGCTTTCTTT
-	-	TRBV24-1	TRBJ2-5	CATSDGTSGVSTETQYF	TGTGCCACCAGTGACGGGACATCAGGGGTATCGACGGAGACCCAGTACTTC
few	-	TRBV7-6	TRBJ2-1	CASSPPSLSLDEQFF	TGTGCCAGCAGCCCCCCTTCCCTTTCTCTCGATGAGCAGTTCTTC
-	TRBD2	TRBV9	TRBJ2-7	CASSAGTSGVEQYF	TGTGCCAGCAGCGCAGGGACTAGCGGGGTCGAGCAGTACTTC
-	-	TRBV11-2	TRBJ2-1	CASSLDREEQFF	TGTGCCAGCAGCTTAGATCGTGAAGAGCAGTTCTTC
-	-	TRBV7-3	TRBJ2-3	CASSLGGVGGRRSDTQYF	TGTGCCAGCAGCTTAGGAGGAGTAGGTGGGCGCCGCAGCGATACGCAGTATTTT
few	TRBD1	TRBV12-3/TRBV12-4	TRBJ1-4	CASSLGDSFFNEKLFF	TGTGCCAGCAGTTTGGGGGACAGCTTCTTTAATGAAAAACTGTTTTTT
few	-	TRBV7-3	TRBJ1-2	CASSLPGAPPTF	TGTGCCAGCAGCTTACCTGGCGCGCCTCCCACCTTC
few	-	TRBV7-9	TRBJ1-6	CASTSTSPLHF	TGTGCCAGCACCTCCACCTCGCCCCTCCACTTT
many	TRBD1	TRBV7-3	TRBJ2-4	CASSAQGMGTKNIQYF	TGTGCCAGCAGCGCACAGGGGATGGGGACCAAAAACATTCAGTACTTC
few	-	TRBV29-1	TRBJ1-2	CSVEGLGHGDYGYTF	TGCAGCGTTGAAGGTCTGGGACACGGAGACTATGGCTACACCTTC
-	-	TRBV20-1	TRBJ2-7	CSARGGEADIYEQYF	TGCAGTGCTAGAGGGGGGGAAGCAGATATCTACGAGCAGTACTTC
-	TRBD2	TRBV7-9	TRBJ2-1	CASSSGTSGIGQFF	TGTGCCAGCAGCTCCGGGACTAGCGGTATCGGGCAGTTCTTC
once	TRBD1	TRBV27	TRBJ1-2	CASWRQGYGYTF	TGTGCCAGCTGGAGACAGGGCTATGGCTACACCTTC
many	-	TRBV27	TRBJ1-6	CASKRGQGTYNSPLHF	TGTGCCAGCAAACGGGGCCAGGGAACCTATAATTCACCCCTCCACTTT
-	TRBD1	TRBV30	TRBJ2-2	CAWSRGLVANTGELFF	TGTGCCTGGAGTAGGGGGCTGGTGGCGAACACCGGGGAGCTGTTTTTT
-	TRBD2	TRBV9	TRBJ2-5	CASSAGTSGETQYF	TGTGCCAGCAGCGCAGGGACTAGCGGAGAGACCCAGTACTTC
-	-	TRBV9	TRBJ2-1	CASSVAGSGPFF	TGTGCCAGCAGCGTAGCTGGGTCCGGCCCGTTCTTC
many	-	TRBV11-2	TRBJ2-3	CASSGSVRDTQYF	TGTGCCAGCAGCGGGAGTGTGAGAGATACGCAGTATTTT
-	-	TRBV3-1	TRBJ2-2	CASSQDRREGELFF	TGTGCCAGCAGCCAAGATCGCCGTGAGGGGGAGCTGTTTTTT
few	-	TRBV12-3/TRBV12-4	TRBJ1-2	CASSLSGVPYTF	TGTGCCAGCAGTTTATCGGGGGTCCCCTACACCTTC